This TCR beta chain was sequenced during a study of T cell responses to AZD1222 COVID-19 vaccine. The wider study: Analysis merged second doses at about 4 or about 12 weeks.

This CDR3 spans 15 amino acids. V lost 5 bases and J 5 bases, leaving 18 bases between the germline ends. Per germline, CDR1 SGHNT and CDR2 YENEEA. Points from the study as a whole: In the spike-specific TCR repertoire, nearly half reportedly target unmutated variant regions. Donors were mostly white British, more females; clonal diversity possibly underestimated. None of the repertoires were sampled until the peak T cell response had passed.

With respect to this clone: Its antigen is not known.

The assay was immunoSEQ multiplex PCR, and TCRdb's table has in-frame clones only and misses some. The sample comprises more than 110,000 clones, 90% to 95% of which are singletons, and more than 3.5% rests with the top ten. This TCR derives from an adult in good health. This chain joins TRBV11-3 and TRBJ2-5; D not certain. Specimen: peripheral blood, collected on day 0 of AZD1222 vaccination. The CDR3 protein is CASSIGGRVEETQYF. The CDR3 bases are TGTGCCAGCAGCATAGGCGGACGGGTGGAGGAGACCCAGTACTTC.